Listed below are T cell receptor beta chains from one sample, sequenced in a study of blood T cell repertoires in COVID-19. Sequencing used immunoSEQ multiplex PCR; TCRdb keeps in-frame clones, though not all of them. The sample shows 50,000 to 65,000 clones, over 80% of them seen only once. Material for sequencing was peripheral blood. The receptor set was obtained from a woman in her sixties with active or convalescent COVID-19. Both conserved end residues are part of each CDR3. Each record gives: V gene, J gene, clone size, D gene, CDR3 protein, CDR3 DNA. The D gene is left open where the match is weak. Size tells how often a clone was seen (once, few, many) or the class of an expanded clone, and some rows leave it out.

V gene: TRBV7-2; J gene: TRBJ1-1; clone size: -; D gene: TRBD1; CDR3 protein: CASSLLRTGDTEAFF; CDR3 DNA: TGTGCCAGCAGCCTCCTTCGGACAGGAGACACTGAAGCTTTCTTT
V gene: TRBV21-1; J gene: TRBJ2-7; clone size: -; D gene: -; CDR3 protein: CASSKLGVGRLVHEQYF; CDR3 DNA: TGTGCCAGCAGCAAATTGGGGGTAGGGAGGTTAGTCCACGAGCAGTACTTC
V gene: TRBV6-6; J gene: TRBJ2-2; clone size: -; D gene: TRBD1; CDR3 protein: CASSRGVTGGRGELFF; CDR3 DNA: TGTGCCAGCAGTCGAGGGGTAACAGGGGGCCGCGGGGAGCTGTTTTTT
V gene: TRBV18; J gene: TRBJ1-3; clone size: -; D gene: -; CDR3 protein: CASSPLDSSSGNTIYF; CDR3 DNA: TGTGCCAGCTCACCACTCGACTCAAGCTCTGGAAACACCATATATTTT
V gene: TRBV28; J gene: TRBJ1-4; clone size: -; D gene: -; CDR3 protein: CATSPNREANEKLFF; CDR3 DNA: TGTGCCACCAGTCCAAACAGGGAAGCTAATGAAAAACTGTTTTTT
V gene: TRBV2; J gene: TRBJ2-7; clone size: once; D gene: TRBD1; CDR3 protein: CASAPRGFNPYEQYF; CDR3 DNA: TGTGCCAGCGCGCCCAGGGGGTTCAACCCTTACGAGCAGTACTTC
V gene: TRBV20-1; J gene: TRBJ1-2; clone size: -; D gene: -; CDR3 protein: CSAPENYGYTF; CDR3 DNA: TGCAGTGCTCCGGAGAACTATGGCTACACCTTC
V gene: TRBV19; J gene: TRBJ1-2; clone size: -; D gene: TRBD1; CDR3 protein: CASSAQGENYGYTF; CDR3 DNA: TGTGCCAGTAGCGCGCAGGGGGAAAACTATGGCTACACCTTC
V gene: TRBV7-2; J gene: TRBJ2-1; clone size: -; D gene: -; CDR3 protein: CASSISYGNEQFF; CDR3 DNA: TGTGCCAGCAGCATTAGTTACGGGAATGAGCAGTTCTTC
V gene: TRBV25-1; J gene: TRBJ2-1; clone size: once; D gene: -; CDR3 protein: CASRRSSYNEQFF; CDR3 DNA: TGTGCCAGCAGACGGAGCTCCTACAATGAGCAGTTCTTC
V gene: TRBV7-2; J gene: TRBJ1-5; clone size: -; D gene: -; CDR3 protein: CASSLDDRTNQPQHF; CDR3 DNA: TGTGCCAGCAGCTTAGATGATAGAACCAATCAGCCCCAGCATTTT
V gene: TRBV28; J gene: TRBJ2-7; clone size: -; D gene: -; CDR3 protein: CASSLWGSGSSYEQYF; CDR3 DNA: TGTGCCAGCAGTTTATGGGGTAGCGGTAGCTCCTACGAGCAGTACTTC